This T cell receptor beta chain was sequenced in a study of T cell repertoires in cytomegalovirus infection (dated by TCRdb to the late 2010s). In the study overall: The HLA type of each donor mattered for the analysis, because public TCR beta signatures pointed to carriage of CMV infection along with the matching HLA type.

Results the study describes overall, beyond this receptor: In the ex vivo response, HLA-C-restricted CMV-specific TCR beta clonotypes were dominant, and in two of eight donors the single most frequent clonotype came from this HLA-C-restricted group. In both this cohort and an independent cohort of a few hundred donors, the cumulative frequency of public TCR beta family members distinguished carriers of CMV infection plus the relevant HLA type.

Counted from cysteine to phenylalanine, this CDR3 has 14 amino acids. Only CDR3 DNA remains: 42 bases, in frame from the first base. V has 3 bases trimmed and J has 3 bases trimmed; junction bases matching no gene number 4. The CDR1 and CDR2 encoded by the germline V gene are SNHLY and FYNNEI. This clonotype was recorded at least ten times. What antigen it recognizes has not been identified. No much larger clone exists at a distance of one base, and base qualities are not known. The sequencing machine was an Illumina HiSeq 1500. TCRdb reanalyzed the raw reads on its own, using fastp at Q25 for trimming and MiXCR for clone calling, and kept in-frame beta chains. Rows with one shared CDR3 protein collapse into an entry with the most common genes and DNA. Across this sample there are approximately 140,000 distinct CDR3 sequences, with roughly 9% seen only once. The ten largest clones add up to around 10% of the sample.

Recombination linked TRBV2 to TRBJ1-1, and 7 junction bases match TRBD1. What was sequenced was PBMCs. This receptor was obtained from a human donor in good health (CMV status not recorded). Some clones in this sample may be carry-over from other donors' samples. The CDR3 region: CASSDGTADTEAFF. The nucleotide sequence reads as follows: TGTGCCAGCAGTGACGGGACAGCAGACACTGAAGCTTTCTTT.